These T cell receptor beta chains were read from a single sample in a study of early T cells in non-severe SARS-CoV-2 infection. TCRdb fed the 5' RACE reads into MiXCR, producing one record per CDR3 protein. Of roughly 93,000 distinct CDR3 sequences listed, around 10% were seen once; the top ten hold 5.1%. Sequencing input: whole blood. The receptors shown here come from an adult who was a healthcare worker with PCR-confirmed SARS-CoV-2 infection or an uninfected control (not recorded which). CDR3s include the opening cysteine and the closing phenylalanine or tryptophan. The D gene is left open where the match is weak. The listing skips clone size in some rows; elsewhere it reads once, few, many or a size class.

-	TRBJ2-7	TRBV20-1	many	TGCAGTGCTGCGCCCTCGGGGACCCACTGGGGGGAGCAGTACTTC	CSAAPSGTHWGEQYF
-	TRBJ1-4	TRBV28	-	TGTGCCAGCAGTCCCATTCCGCAGGGAGGTGAAAAACTGTTTTTT	CASSPIPQGGEKLFF
TRBD2	TRBJ2-1	TRBV20-1	many	TGCAGTGCTATTCAGCGGGGGCCCTCCTACAATGAGCAGTTCTTC	CSAIQRGPSYNEQFF
TRBD1	TRBJ2-7	TRBV19	few	TGTGCCAGTAGTCTCCGCCGGACAGGCGGATACGAGCAGTACTTC	CASSLRRTGGYEQYF
TRBD2	TRBJ2-7	TRBV29-1	few	TGCAGCGTTGAAGATTTTTCCGGGACTAGCGGGAGGACCTACGAGCAGTACTTC	CSVEDFSGTSGRTYEQYF
-	TRBJ2-2	TRBV7-9	many	TGTGCCAGCGTCCAGGTCGCGAACACCGGGGAGCTGTTTTTT	CASVQVANTGELFF
-	TRBJ2-1	TRBV18	few	TGTGCCAGCTCACCAAATCCCGAAGAGGAGCAGTTCTTC	CASSPNPEEEQFF
-	TRBJ2-7	TRBV11-3	-	TGTGCCAGCAGCTTCTACCCTCGGACCTACGAGCAGTACTTC	CASSFYPRTYEQYF
-	TRBJ2-7	TRBV21-1	-	TGTGCCAGCAGCAAAGGAACGGAGGTCCAGGGCGGATCTTCCTACGAGCAGTACTTC	CASSKGTEVQGGSSYEQYF
-	TRBJ1-2	TRBV9	few	TGTGCCAGCAGCTCCGGAGTAGCAAACTATGGCTACACCTTC	CASSSGVANYGYTF
-	TRBJ1-3	TRBV7-2	many	TGTGCCAGCAGCTACACGGCCCCCATATATTTT	CASSYTAPIYF
TRBD2	TRBJ2-7	TRBV2	few	TGTGCCAGCAGCCCGGGGGGGATCACCTACGAGCAGTACTTC	CASSPGGITYEQYF
TRBD1	TRBJ1-2	TRBV7-2	-	TGTGCCAGCAGCCTTGGACAGGGTGTCCCCTATGGCTACACCTTC	CASSLGQGVPYGYTF
TRBD1	TRBJ1-1	TRBV5-1	-	TGCGCCAGCAGCTGGACAGGGGGCGCTTTGAACACTGAAGCTTTTTTT	CASSWTGGALNTEAFF
-	TRBJ1-1	TRBV6-1	few	TGTGCCAGCAGTAAGTTGGGACAGAACACTGAAGCTTTCTTT	CASSKLGQNTEAFF